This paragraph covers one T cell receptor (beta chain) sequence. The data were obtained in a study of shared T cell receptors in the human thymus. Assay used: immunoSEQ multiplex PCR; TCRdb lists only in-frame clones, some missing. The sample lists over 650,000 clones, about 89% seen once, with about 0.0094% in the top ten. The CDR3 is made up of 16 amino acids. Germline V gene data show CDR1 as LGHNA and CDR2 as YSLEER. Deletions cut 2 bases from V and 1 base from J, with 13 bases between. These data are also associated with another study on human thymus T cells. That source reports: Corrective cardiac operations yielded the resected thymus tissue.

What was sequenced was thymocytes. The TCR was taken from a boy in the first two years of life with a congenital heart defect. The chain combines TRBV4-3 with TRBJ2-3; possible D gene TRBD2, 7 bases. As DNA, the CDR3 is TGCGCCAGCAGCCAAAAGGGGGGGACTGGCACAGATACGCAGTATTTT. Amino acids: CASSQKGGTGTDTQYF.